The 30 T cell receptor beta chains below come from one sample, sequenced in a study of blood T cell repertoires in COVID-19. Profiled with immunoSEQ multiplex PCR; TCRdb holds only in-frame clones, not every one. The table includes 150,000 or so clones, more than 75% detected once. Sample: peripheral blood. These receptors all stem from a man between 60 and 75 years old with active or convalescent COVID-19.

This sequence joins TRBV21-1 and TRBJ2-7; TRBD2 is taken as the D call from the table, unchecked against the DNA. TRBV21-1 has pseudogene status. This CDR3 is 14 amino acids long. The CDR3 coding sequence is TGTGCCAGCAATAGCGGGGGCTTATCCTACGAGCAGTACTTC. Amino acids: CASNSGGLSYEQYF.

The chain uses TRBV2 and TRBJ1-5; no clear D. This CDR3 has 16 amino acids. Germline CDR1 is SNHLY and CDR2 is FYNNEI. Between the trimmed V and J ends, which lost 0 bases and 0 bases, there was a span of 9 bases. CDR3 nucleotides: TGTGCCAGCAGTGAAGCCACACTATTTAGCAATCAGCCCCAGCATTTT. Translated: CASSEATLFSNQPQHF.

Comments on this clone: At the DNA level, this CDR3 is encoded by other sequences in the same sample as well. The chain has TRBV5-1 and TRBJ1-2; D is possibly TRBD1 (5 bases). The CDR3 contains 13 residues. The V end lost 4 bases, the J end lost 3 bases, and 10 bases lay between the germline ends. In germline, CDR1 is SGHRS, CDR2 YFSETQ. CDR3 amino acids: CASSLDSDYGYTF. The CDR3 DNA reads as TGCGCCAGCAGCCTCGACAGTGACTATGGCTACACCTTC.

This rearrangement joins TRBV4-1 to TRBJ2-1; TRBD1 might be the D (5 bases). Germline assignment: CDR1 MGHRA and CDR2 YSYEKL. V lost 1 base and J lost 7, with 20 bases in between. The CDR3 length is 17 residues. The CDR3 here is CASSQGLQALSSNEQFF. For the CDR3, the DNA is TGCGCCAGCAGCCAAGGATTACAGGCCTTATCTTCTAATGAGCAGTTCTTC.

This clone appeared a single time. This sequence joins TRBV5-1 and TRBJ1-2, with D unclear. Trimming took off 4 bases at V and 4 bases at J, with 17 bases between the two ends. This CDR3 comprises 15 residues. Looked up from germline, CDR1 is SGHRS and CDR2 is YFSETQ. CDR3 nucleotides: TGCGCCAGCAGCACACAAGACGGAGCAACCTATGGCTACACCTTC. It yields the protein CASSTQDGATYGYTF.

V is TRBV12-5 and J is TRBJ1-3, with D tentatively TRBD1 (6 bases). Trimming removed 1 base from V and 0 bases from J, with 7 bases in between. In germline, CDR1 is LGHNT, CDR2 FRNRAP. CDR3 length equals 15 residues. The DNA for the CDR3 is TGTGCTAGTGGTTTGGGACAGGTCTCTGGAAACACCATATATTTT. Translating it yields CASGLGQVSGNTIYF.

The chain has TRBV12-5 and TRBJ1-2; D ambiguous. The V end lost 3 bases, the J end lost 4 bases, and 3 bases lay between the germline ends. In germline, CDR1 is LGHNT, CDR2 FRNRAP. This CDR3 is 11 amino acids long. CDR3 DNA sequence: TGTGCTAGTGGTTTCTCCTATGGCTACACCTTC. Protein: CASGFSYGYTF.

V gene TRBV6-1 combines with J gene TRBJ2-7, with 8 bases fitting TRBD1. V shed 1 base, J shed 3 bases, and the junction held 2 bases outside the gene matches. This CDR3 has 14 amino acids. Germline lookup yields CDR1 MNHNS and CDR2 SASEGT. CDR3 loop: CASSEVGTGYEQYF. The CDR3 DNA reads as TGTGCCAGCAGTGAAGTGGGGACAGGCTACGAGCAGTACTTC.

The J gene is TRBJ2-3, the V gene TRBV19; tentative D call: TRBD2 (6 bases). CDR3 size: 14 residues. From germline, CDR1 is LNHDA and CDR2 SQIVND (reference sequence). Trimming left V 3 bases short and J 2 bases short, with 9 bases between. The CDR3 DNA sequence: TGTGCCAGTAGTATGTGGGGGGACACAGATACGCAGTATTTT. Encoded protein: CASSMWGDTDTQYF.

The chain recombines TRBV19 with TRBJ2-1; the D is unclear. Per germline, CDR1 LNHDA and CDR2 SQIVND (reference sequence). This CDR3 is built from 14 residues. Trimming removed 6 bases at V and 3 bases at J, with 12 bases between. The DNA of the CDR3 is TGTGCCAGTAGCTCGGTAGTTAACTACAATGAGCAGTTCTTC. Translation: CASSSVVNYNEQFF.

This chain connects TRBV14 to TRBJ1-1, with unresolved D. Germline CDR1 and CDR2: SGHDN and FVKESK. V lost 2 bases and J 1 base, leaving 8 bases between the germline ends. This CDR3 comprises 14 residues. This CDR3 is CASSQTDRNTEAFF. CDR3 sequence (DNA): TGTGCCAGCAGCCAAACAGATAGGAACACTGAAGCTTTCTTT.

This chain links TRBV19 with TRBJ1-6; 8 bases match TRBD1. With 3 bases clipped from V and 7 bases from J, the junction kept 14 bases outside the gene matches. Looked up from germline, CDR1 is LNHDA and CDR2 is SQIVND (reference sequence). The CDR3 spans 18 residues. This chain's CDR3 is CASSMAQGARTSNSPLHF. The CDR3 region has the DNA TGTGCCAGTAGTATGGCCCAGGGGGCGCGAACGTCCAATTCACCCCTCCACTTT.

The CDR3 nucleotides are TGTGCCAGCAGCTCAACACCGGACAGGGGTTCCCGGGAGCTGTTTTTT. Residues: CASSSTPDRGSRELFF. V and J are TRBV7-8 and TRBJ2-2, with 9 bases matching TRBD1. Trimming removed 4 bases from V and 9 bases from J; junction bases left unmatched: 12. CDR3 length equals 16 residues. CDR1 is SGHVS, CDR2 FQNEAQ, per germline.

V usage is TRBV5-4 and J usage is TRBJ2-1; D may be TRBD2 (7 bases). The CDR3 contains 13 residues. Germline-derived CDR1 and CDR2 are SGHNT and YYREEE (reference sequence). V lost 1 base, J lost 8 bases, and 10 bases lay in between. CDR3 in DNA: TGTGCCAGCAGCTTGAGGGGGGGGGATGAGCAGTTCTTC. It encodes CASSLRGGDEQFF.

This clone was detected only once. J is TRBJ1-1 and V is TRBV11-3; the D is unclear. Trimming cost V 4 bases and J 0 bases, with 6 bases left between them. The CDR3 contains 13 residues. Per germline, CDR1 SGHNT and CDR2 YENEEA. This CDR3 reads CASSSGLNTEAFF. In DNA, the CDR3 is TGTGCCAGCAGCTCAGGTTTGAACACTGAAGCTTTCTTT.

This clone was detected only a few times. The rearrangement joins TRBV15 to TRBJ1-2; TRBD1 aligns across 8 bases. V gave up 4 bases and J gave up 4 bases; unmatched junction bases: 8. Per germline, CDR1 LNHNV and CDR2 YYDKDF (reference sequence). The CDR3 totals 15 residues. CDR3 region: CATSTWTGTGYGYTF. The DNA of the CDR3 is TGTGCCACCAGCACCTGGACAGGGACAGGCTATGGCTACACCTTC.

The J gene is TRBJ1-2, the V gene TRBV27; TRBD1 agrees at 9 bases. Trimming at V came to 5 bases and at J to 7 bases, leaving 14 bases not matched to a gene. In germline, CDR1 is MNHEY, CDR2 SMNVEV (reference sequence). The CDR3 consists of 16 residues. The CDR3: CASSTLRDRVFSGYTF. DNA for the CDR3: TGTGCCAGCAGTACGCTACGGGACAGGGTATTTTCTGGCTACACCTTC.

The chain uses TRBV19 and TRBJ2-1; 8 bases match TRBD1. Trimming cost V 6 bases and J 8 bases; bases outside gene matches: 12. Germline CDR1 is LNHDA and CDR2 is SQIVND (reference sequence). This CDR3 spans 15 amino acids. The CDR3 DNA follows: TGTGCCAGTAGACCGACAGGGGCGCGCGTCGATGAGCAGTTCTTC. As protein: CASRPTGARVDEQFF.

This chain links TRBV30 with TRBJ1-4; 8 nucleotides line up with TRBD1. Germline lookup yields CDR1 GTSNPN and CDR2 SVGIG (reference sequence). The trim removed 4 bases at V and 0 bases at J, leaving 1 base unmatched. CDR3 length: 14 residues. CDR3 protein: CAWNRGTTNEKLFF. Here the CDR3 DNA reads TGTGCCTGGAACAGGGGGACAACTAATGAAAAACTGTTTTTT.

The chain employs TRBV4-1 and TRBJ2-3; 10 nucleotides line up with TRBD1. The germline V gene has CDR1 MGHRA and CDR2 YSYEKL. Trimming at V came to 4 bases and at J to 2 bases, leaving 6 bases not matched to a gene. This CDR3 has 16 amino acids. The CDR3 sequence is CASSPWDRGSTDTQYF. As DNA, the CDR3 is TGCGCCAGCAGCCCGTGGGACAGGGGATCCACAGATACGCAGTATTTT.

J is TRBJ2-7 and V is TRBV5-1, with 7 nucleotides matching TRBD2. CDR3 size: 15 residues. Trimming at V came to 0 bases and at J to 7 bases, leaving 10 bases not matched to a gene. Per germline, CDR1 SGHRS and CDR2 YFSETQ. DNA for the CDR3: TGCGCCAGCAGCTTGGACGTGGGAGGGTTTCGTGAGCAGTACTTC. Translating gives CASSLDVGGFREQYF.

The V and J genes are TRBV6-5 and TRBJ2-7, with 10 bases aligning to TRBD1. The germline V gene encodes CDR1 MNHEY and CDR2 SVGAGI. J gave up 3 bases and V 6 bases, and 8 bases lay outside the gene matches. This CDR3 spans 15 amino acids. CDR3 bases: TGTGCCAGCAGGGACAGGGGGTCGGTAGGCTACGAGCAGTACTTC. It codes for CASRDRGSVGYEQYF.

This chain connects TRBV6-5 to TRBJ2-1; 10 bases match TRBD1. The CDR3 is 16 residues long. CDR1 is MNHEY, CDR2 SVGAGI, per germline. V gave up 2 bases and J gave up 3 bases; unmatched junction bases: 4. The CDR3 region has the DNA TGTGCCAGCAGTTACGCCGGGACAGGGGACTACAATGAGCAGTTCTTC. Amino acid sequence: CASSYAGTGDYNEQFF.

This clone was detected once. The rearrangement joins TRBV5-6 to TRBJ1-1; D not certain. V gave up 2 bases and J gave up 1 base, with 6 bases separating them. CDR3 length: 13 residues. Germline V gene sequence: CDR1 SGHDT, CDR2 YYEEEE. CDR3 residues: CASSFQENTEAFF. Written as DNA, the CDR3 is TGTGCCAGCAGCTTTCAGGAGAACACTGAAGCTTTCTTT.

The chain links TRBV10-3 to TRBJ1-2, with 7 bases aligning to TRBD1. The V and J ends lost 6 bases and 1 base, in that order; junction bases with no gene match: 5. The CDR3 runs to 14 residues. From germline, CDR1 is ENHRY and CDR2 SYGVKD. The CDR3 protein is CAIRDRVLNYGYTF. The CDR3 DNA is TGTGCCATCAGAGACAGGGTCCTTAACTATGGCTACACCTTC.

The chain joins TRBV7-8 to TRBJ2-3; 14 bases align to TRBD2. After removal of 0 bases from V and 6 bases from J, the junction contained 5 bases not matched to a gene. CDR1 SGHVS and CDR2 FQNEAQ come from the germline V gene. This CDR3 is built from 17 residues. The DNA of the CDR3 is TGTGCCAGCAGCTTAGCGACTAGCGGGAGGGCCGGGGATACGCAGTATTTT. As protein: CASSLATSGRAGDTQYF.

The V call is TRBV5-5, the J call TRBJ2-2, with 8 bases lining up with TRBD1. In germline, CDR1 is SGHKS, CDR2 YYEKEE (reference sequence). The CDR3 is made up of 16 amino acids. Trimming at V came to 4 bases and at J to 1 base, leaving 6 bases not matched to a gene. In DNA form, the CDR3 reads TGTGCCAGCAGCCCCCGGACAGGGCTGAACACCGGGGAGCTGTTTTTT. Its translation: CASSPRTGLNTGELFF.

CDR3 nucleotides: TGTGCCAGCAGCCAGCTCGGGACAGCGCCTCAGCCCCAGCATTTT. This translates into CASSQLGTAPQPQHF. V gene TRBV4-2 combines with J gene TRBJ1-5; 7 nucleotides match TRBD1. The CDR3 sequence is 15 residues long. Losses at the gene ends were 3 bases for V and 6 bases for J; bases not matched to a gene: 8. Per germline, CDR1 LGHNA and CDR2 YNFKEQ.

This sequence joins TRBV6-5 and TRBJ1-2, with D unclear. V shed 10 bases and J shed 6 bases, with 18 bases lying between them. The length of the CDR3 is 13 residues. CDR1 is MNHEY, CDR2 SVGAGI, per germline. CDR3 in DNA: TGTGCCATCACATCGATGTGGGCCCATGGCTACACCTTC. This sequence encodes CAITSMWAHGYTF.

This clone was found once. J is TRBJ1-2 and V is TRBV29-1; D is possibly TRBD1 (5 bases). CDR3 size: 13 residues. V lost 6 bases and J lost 3, with 14 bases in between. The germline V gene encodes CDR1 SQVTM and CDR2 ANQGSEA. CDR3 residues: CSVAQGSDYGYTF. DNA for the CDR3: TGCAGCGTCGCTCAGGGCTCGGACTATGGCTACACCTTC. Full variable domain (rest looked up from reference TRBV29-1 and TRBJ1-2): SAVISQKPSRDICQRGTSLTIQCQVDSQVTMMFWYRQQPGQSLTLIATANQGSEATYESGFVIDKFPISRPNLTFSTLTVSNMSPEDSSIYLCSVAQGSDYGYTFGSGTRLTVV.